Below are 9 T cell receptor beta chains sequenced from a single sample in a study of PD-L1 blockade in urothelial cancer. Sequencing used immunoSEQ multiplex PCR; TCRdb keeps in-frame clones, though not all of them. The profile shows 85,000 to 130,000 clones, roughly nine tenths of them singletons. This specimen consisted of PBMCs, obtained around atezolizumab (anti-PD-L1) treatment. The source is a woman older than 75 with urothelial cancer.

The chain joins TRBV7-6 to TRBJ2-3, with 7 bases that match TRBD2. Per the germline V gene, CDR1 is SGHVS and CDR2 is FNYEAQ. V lost 1 base, J lost 5 bases, and 6 bases stayed unmatched. This CDR3 has 15 amino acids. CDR3 DNA sequence: TGTGCCAGCAGCTTAGGTCCGGGAGGCCTAGATACGCAGTATTTT. Translation gives CASSLGPGGLDTQYF.

Here the CDR3 reads CTSSQVLPYNEQFF. In DNA form, the CDR3 reads TGCACCAGCAGCCAAGTACTACCGTACAATGAGCAGTTCTTC. This sequence joins TRBV1 and TRBJ2-1; whether TRBD2, the table's D call, matches the DNA was not checked. TRBV1 is annotated as a pseudogene. This CDR3 contains 14 residues.

V usage is TRBV5-1 and J usage is TRBJ1-2, with 10 positions matching TRBD1. Germline V CDR1 and CDR2: SGHRS, YFSETQ. This CDR3 comprises 15 residues. The trim removed 6 bases at V and 4 bases at J, leaving 9 bases unmatched. CDR3 loop: CASTRDRGTLYGYTF. In DNA, the CDR3 is TGCGCCAGCACCCGGGACAGGGGCACCCTCTATGGCTACACCTTC.

The chain is built from TRBV18 and TRBJ2-7; TRBD2 might be the D (6 bases). Germline V gene lookup returns CDR1 KGHSH and CDR2 LQKENI. Trimming shortened V by 4 bases and J by 1 base, and 8 bases separated the two germline ends. This CDR3 region has 13 residues. The CDR3 is CASSQGTSYEQYF. CDR3 bases: TGTGCCAGCTCACAGGGGACTTCCTACGAGCAGTACTTC.

The chain joins TRBV14 to TRBJ1-2, with D possibly being TRBD1 (5 bases). Trimming removed 6 bases at V and 8 bases at J, with 16 bases between. Germline values: CDR1 SGHDN, CDR2 FVKESK. The CDR3 is 13 amino acids. CDR3 residues: CASSLGGGIGYTF. The DNA for the CDR3 is TGTGCCAGCAGTCTCGGGGGAGGGATCGGCTACACCTTC. Based on the CDR3 plus reference TRBV14 and TRBJ1-2, the full variable domain is EAGVTQFPSHSVIEKGQTVTLRCDPISGHDNLYWYRRVMGKEIKFLLHFVKESKQDESGMPNNRFLAERTGGTYSTLKVQPAELEDSGVYFCASSLGGGIGYTFGSGTRLTVV.

This clone was seen just once. The gene calls are TRBV6-6 and TRBJ1-5, with D uncertain. Germline V gene lookup returns CDR1 MNHNY and CDR2 SVGAGI (reference sequence). V lost 6 bases and J lost 0, with 12 bases in between. This CDR3 spans 15 amino acids. CDR3: CASSPLFSSNQPQHF. The CDR3 DNA sequence: TGTGCCAGCAGCCCGCTGTTTAGTAGCAATCAGCCCCAGCATTTT.

The table lists this clone with a few counts. The chain is built from TRBV30 and TRBJ1-5; 9 nucleotides match TRBD1. CDR1 is GTSNPN, CDR2 SVGIG, per germline (reference sequence). V was pared by 0 bases and J by 6 bases, with 3 bases of the junction left unmatched. The CDR3 spans 14 residues. The CDR3 here is CAWSVGQGPQPQHF. In DNA, the CDR3 is TGTGCCTGGAGTGTAGGACAGGGGCCTCAGCCCCAGCATTTT. The variable domain in full, completed from reference TRBV30 and TRBJ1-5, reads SQTIHQWPATLVQPVGSPLSLECTVEGTSNPNLYWYRQAAGRGLQLLFYSVGIGQISSEVPQNLSASRPQDRQFILSSKKLLLSDSGFYLCAWSVGQGPQPQHFGDGTRLSIL.

V is TRBV28 and J is TRBJ2-1, with 8 nucleotides matching TRBD2. Germline CDR1 reads MDHEN; CDR2 reads SYDVKM. CDR3 size: 15 residues. V dropped 4 bases and J dropped 7; count of bases not matched to a gene: 9. CDR3 region: CASSSLAEPLNEQFF. The DNA of the CDR3 is TGTGCCAGCAGTTCACTAGCGGAACCATTAAATGAGCAGTTCTTC.

The rearrangement links TRBV16 to TRBJ1-2, with D possibly matching TRBD1 (6 bases). V shed 5 bases and J shed 1 base, with 14 bases lying between them. Germline-derived CDR1 and CDR2 are KGHSY and FQNENV. The CDR3 length is 15 residues. The CDR3 DNA sequence: TGTGCCAGCAGCGTTGAACAGGGAATTAACTATGGCTACACCTTC. It encodes CASSVEQGINYGYTF.